What follows is one T cell receptor beta chain and its context. The data were taken from a study of metastatic and nonmetastatic thyroid tumors. CDR3 length: 14 amino acids. CDR1 and CDR2 from the germline V gene are SQVTM and ANQGSEA. Between the trimmed V and J ends, which lost 7 bases and 2 bases, there was a span of 15 bases. TCRdb reassembled clones from the PCR reads with MiXCR. The table includes 53,000 or so clones, 20% detected once. No treatment had been given to any patient before thyroid surgery. This chain joins TRBV29-1 and TRBJ2-1; tentatively, D is TRBD1 (6 bases). The sequence was collected from a female donor with papillary thyroid cancer or a benign thyroid nodule (not recorded which). Some clones in this sample may be carry-over from other donors' samples. Sequencing used blood. DNA of the CDR3: TGCAGCGCAAGGACAGTGTTGACCTACAATGAGCAGTTCTTC. Protein sequence: CSARTVLTYNEQFF.